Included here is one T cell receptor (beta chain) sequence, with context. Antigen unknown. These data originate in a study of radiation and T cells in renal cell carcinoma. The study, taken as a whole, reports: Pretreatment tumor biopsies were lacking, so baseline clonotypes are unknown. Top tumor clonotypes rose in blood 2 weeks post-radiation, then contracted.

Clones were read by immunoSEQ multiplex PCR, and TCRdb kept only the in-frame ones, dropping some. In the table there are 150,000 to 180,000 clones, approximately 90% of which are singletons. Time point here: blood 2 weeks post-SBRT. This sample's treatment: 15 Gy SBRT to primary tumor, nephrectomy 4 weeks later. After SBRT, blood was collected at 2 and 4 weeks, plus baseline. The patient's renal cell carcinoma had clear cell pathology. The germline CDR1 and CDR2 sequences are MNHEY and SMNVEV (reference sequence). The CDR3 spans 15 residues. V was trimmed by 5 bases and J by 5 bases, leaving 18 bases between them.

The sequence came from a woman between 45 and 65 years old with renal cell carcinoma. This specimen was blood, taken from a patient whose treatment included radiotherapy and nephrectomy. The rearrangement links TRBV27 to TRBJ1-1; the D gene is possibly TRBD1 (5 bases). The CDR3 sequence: CASSLQMTERTEAFF. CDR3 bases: TGTGCCAGCAGTCTACAGATGACAGAAAGGACTGAAGCTTTCTTT.